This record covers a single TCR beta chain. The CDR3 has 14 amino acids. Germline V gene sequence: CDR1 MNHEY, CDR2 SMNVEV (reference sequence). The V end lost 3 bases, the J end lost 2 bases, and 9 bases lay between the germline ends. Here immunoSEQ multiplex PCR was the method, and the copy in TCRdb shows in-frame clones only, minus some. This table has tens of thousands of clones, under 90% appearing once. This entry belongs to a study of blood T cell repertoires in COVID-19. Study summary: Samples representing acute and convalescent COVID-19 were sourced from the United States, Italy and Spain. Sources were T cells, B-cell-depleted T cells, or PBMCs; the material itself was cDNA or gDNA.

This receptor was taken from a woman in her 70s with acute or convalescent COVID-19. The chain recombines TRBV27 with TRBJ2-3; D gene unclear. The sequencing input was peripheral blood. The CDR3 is CASSFSAPTDTQYF. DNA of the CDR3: TGTGCCAGCAGTTTTTCAGCGCCCACAGATACGCAGTATTTT.